One and the same sample provided the 19 T cell receptor beta chains below, sequenced in a study of T cells in Graves' hyperthyroidism and ophthalmopathy. RNA transcripts gave rise to amplified TCR beta CDR3 regions. With the HTBI primer set, the TCR CDR3 went through a first round of RT-PCR. TCRdb itself ran the multiplex PCR reads through MiXCR, one entry per CDR3 protein. This sample yields 500,000 to 800,000 distinct CDR3 sequences, of which 45% are seen a single time; less than 8.5% belongs to the top ten. The sequenced sample consisted of peripheral blood or thyroid tissue (not recorded which). These receptor sequences come from an adult man with Graves' disease, either hyperthyroidism or ophthalmopathy (not recorded which).

V and J are TRBV7-9 and TRBJ2-7, with D perhaps matching TRBD1 or TRBD2 (6 bases each). The germline V gene has CDR1 SEHNR and CDR2 FQNEAQ (reference sequence). The CDR3 extends over 15 amino acids. Deletions cut 0 bases from V and 2 bases from J, with 11 bases between. CDR3 region: CASSLARGVTYEQYF. CDR3 DNA: TGTGCCAGCAGCTTAGCTAGGGGGGTTACCTACGAGCAGTACTTC.

In this sample, this clonotype turned up a few times. The chain employs TRBV19 and TRBJ1-5; maybe TRBD1 (5 bases). The V and J ends lost 9 bases and 9 bases respectively, with 24 bases between them. The CDR3 contains 15 residues. Germline V lookup: CDR1 LNHDA, CDR2 SQIVND (reference sequence). Here the CDR3 reads CASSPEGRGGRPQHF. CDR3 nucleotide sequence: TGTGCCAGCAGTCCCGAAGGACGCGGGGGGAGGCCCCAGCATTTT.

To note about this clonotype: The germline gene is not matched at one end of the junction; a read error may be the cause. The chain joins TRBV6-5 to TRBJ2-7, with 7 bases fitting TRBD1. Germline V gene data show CDR1 as MNHEY and CDR2 as SVGAGI. The CDR3 contains 15 residues. The CDR3 loop is CASSQGFRDSYEQYF. CDR3 in DNA: TGCGCCAGCAGCCAAGGGTTCCGGGACAGCTACGAGCAGTACTTC.

This clonotype showed up many times. In DNA, the CDR3 is TGTGCCAGCAGCTCCCAGGGGGCGACCTACGAGCAGTACTTC. Its translation: CASSSQGATYEQYF. V is TRBV7-9 and J is TRBJ2-7, with 8 bases lining up with TRBD1. J lost 2 bases, V lost 4 bases, and 4 bases had no gene match. The V gene's germline CDR1 is SEHNR and CDR2 FQNEAQ (reference sequence). This CDR3 contains 14 residues.

CDR3 in amino acids: CAIRKGQGLLAFF. In DNA form, the CDR3 reads TGTGCCATCAGAAAGGGACAGGGCCTTCTGGCTTTCTTT. The chain is built from TRBV10-3 and TRBJ1-1; 9 bases map to TRBD1. The trim removed 6 bases at V and 11 bases at J, leaving 10 bases unmatched. The CDR3 is 13 amino acids. Per germline, CDR1 ENHRY and CDR2 SYGVKD.

This chain connects TRBV9 to TRBJ1-2, with TRBD1 identical over 9 bases. Germline CDR1 reads SGDLS; CDR2 reads YYNGEE. Germline trimming cut 0 bases from V and 8 bases from J; bases unmatched to any gene: 5. This CDR3 is 14 amino acids long. The CDR3 DNA reads as TGTGCCAGCAGCGTAGGGAACAGGGGGCGAGGCTACACCTTC. It encodes CASSVGNRGRGYTF.

The chain is built from TRBV25-1 and TRBJ2-5; D not certain. The V end was cut by 5 bases, the J end by 5 bases, with 12 bases between. Looked up from germline, CDR1 is MGHDK and CDR2 is SYGVNS. This CDR3 is 13 amino acids long. CDR3 amino acids: CASSQEGKETQYF. CDR3 DNA: TGTGCCAGCAGTCAGGAAGGGAAGGAGACCCAGTACTTC.

On this clonotype: The junction differs from germline at one of its ends, possibly a read error. The J gene is TRBJ2-2, the V gene TRBV7-3; 7 bases fit TRBD1. Germline CDR1 reads SGHTA; CDR2 reads FQGTGA. The CDR3 is 15 residues long. DNA of the CDR3: TGTGCTAGCAGCGCTAGACAGGGGAACACCGGGGAGCTGTTTTTT. Its protein product is CASSARQGNTGELFF.

This clonotype has at least ten counts. The rearrangement joins TRBV12-3 or TRBV12-4 to TRBJ2-5, with D possibly being TRBD1 (5 bases). V gave up 5 bases and J gave up 5 bases, with 18 bases separating them. The CDR3 extends over 15 amino acids. Here the CDR3 reads CASSAVGALRETQYF. For the CDR3, the DNA is TGTGCCAGCAGTGCAGTTGGGGCGCTTCGGGAGACCCAGTACTTC.

The chain has TRBV6-5 and TRBJ2-2; a weak D match, TRBD2 (5 bases). The CDR3 is made up of 13 amino acids. V was clipped by 8 bases and J by 6 bases, with 13 bases between them. The germline V gene encodes CDR1 MNHEY and CDR2 SVGAGI. The CDR3 DNA reads as TGTGCCAGCGGAAACAGAGGGTCCGGGGAGCTGTTTTTT. Protein sequence: CASGNRGSGELFF.

The chain links TRBV6-1 to TRBJ2-6; D may match TRBD1 or TRBD2 (5 bases each). V was clipped by 8 bases and J by 0 bases, with 23 bases between them. In germline, CDR1 is MNHNS, CDR2 SASEGT. This CDR3 is 19 amino acids long. The chain's CDR3 is CASYTGEGQGVSGANVLTF. In nucleotides, the CDR3 is TGTGCCAGCTATACCGGAGAGGGTCAAGGGGTCTCTGGGGCCAACGTCCTGACTTTC.

This clonotype was observed a few times. V gene TRBV7-9 combines with J gene TRBJ1-5, with 8 bases fitting TRBD1. The CDR3 runs to 15 residues. Unmatched junction bases numbered 5, after V lost 2 bases and J lost 5 bases. Germline-derived CDR1 and CDR2 are SEHNR and FQNEAQ (reference sequence). The chain's CDR3 is CASSLYQGADQPQHF. CDR3 nucleotide sequence: TGTGCCAGCAGCTTATACCAGGGGGCCGATCAGCCCCAGCATTTT. The whole variable domain, remainder taken from reference TRBV7-9 and TRBJ1-5, is DTGVSQNPRHKITKRGQNVTFRCDPISEHNRLYWYRQTLGQGPEFLTYFQNEAQLEKSRLLSDRFSAERPKGSFSTLEIQRTEQGDSAMYLCASSLYQGADQPQHFGDGTRLSIL.

The rearrangement uses TRBV7-9 and TRBJ2-5, with TRBD1 matching over 7 bases. V shed 4 bases and J 5 bases; nucleotides not matched to a gene: 10. CDR3 length equals 15 residues. From germline, CDR1 is SEHNR and CDR2 FQNEAQ (reference sequence). The CDR3: CASSSTDRFGETQYF. The CDR3 coding sequence is TGTGCCAGCAGCTCGACGGACAGGTTTGGTGAGACCCAGTACTTC.

The chain links TRBV2 to TRBJ1-1; D may be TRBD1 (6 bases). The CDR3 has 14 residues. Looked up from germline, CDR1 is SNHLY and CDR2 is FYNNEI. Deletions cut 5 bases from V and 2 bases from J, with 12 bases between. The CDR3 DNA sequence: TGTGCCAGCAGTTACGGGGGCTCTAACACTGAAGCTTTCTTT. It yields the protein CASSYGGSNTEAFF.

The rearrangement links TRBV20-1 to TRBJ1-5; D is perhaps TRBD1 (5 bases). The length of the CDR3 is 13 residues. Trimming removed 3 bases at V and 1 base at J, with 7 bases between. From germline, CDR1 is DFQATT and CDR2 SNEGSKA (reference sequence). The CDR3, as DNA: TGCAGTGCTAGGGGGGGGAGCAATCAGCCCCAGCATTTT. As protein: CSARGGSNQPQHF.

Of note for this clonotype: This sequence may be a read error, since a much larger clone differs from it by one base. Here the CDR3 DNA reads TGTGCCTTCACTGACTCAGGAGCGGCGAACACTGAAGCTTTCTTT. Translation: CAFTDSGAANTEAFF. The chain carries TRBV10-3 and TRBJ1-1; no definite D call. Trimming removed 11 bases at V and 1 base at J, with 20 bases between. Looked up from germline, CDR1 is ENHRY and CDR2 is SYGVKD. There are 15 residues in the CDR3.

On this clonotype itself: Germline and junction disagree at one end, which may indicate a read error. The chain carries TRBV7-9 and TRBJ1-5; TRBD1 agrees at 8 bases. Per the germline V gene, CDR1 is SEHNR and CDR2 is FQNEAQ (reference sequence). The CDR3 covers 18 residues. CDR3 DNA sequence: TGCGCCAGCAGCCAGATCGGGACAGGATCATGGGGCAATCAGCCCCAGCATTTT. It is translated as CASSQIGTGSWGNQPQHF.

Turning to this clonotype: One end of the junction is discordant with germline, which a read error may explain. The chain uses TRBV7-9 and TRBJ1-4; TRBD1 agrees at 7 bases. Germline CDR1 reads SEHNR; CDR2 reads FQNEAQ (reference sequence). This CDR3 is 14 amino acids long. The CDR3 region is CASSQGGGNEKLLF. As DNA, the CDR3 is TGTGCCAGCAGCCAAGGAGGGGGCAACGAAAAACTGCTTTTT. Together with reference TRBV7-9 and TRBJ1-4, the CDR3 gives the full variable domain: DTGVSQNPRHKITKRGQNVTFRCDPISEHNRLYWYRQTLGQGPEFLTYFQNEAQLEKSRLLSDRFSAERPKGSFSTLEIQRTEQGDSAMYLCASSQGGGNEKLLFGSGTQLSVL.

On this clonotype: A read error may be the cause here, since a much bigger clone is one base away. The J gene is TRBJ1-4, the V gene TRBV6-5; the D is unclear. With 5 bases removed from V and 11 bases from J, the gap between germline ends came to 12 bases. The CDR3 loop spans 12 amino acids. The germline V gene encodes CDR1 MNHEY and CDR2 SVGAGI. The CDR3 sequence is CASSTSTGKLFF. The CDR3, as DNA: TGTGCCAGCAGTACCTCGACGGGGAAACTGTTTTTT.